Below, one T cell receptor (beta chain) is given with its context. This sample was included in a study of blood T cell repertoires in COVID-19. About the research overall: Specimens from acute and convalescent COVID-19 originated in the United States, Italy and Spain. Sources were T cells, B-cell-depleted T cells, or PBMCs; the material itself was cDNA or gDNA.

In the source study's methods: Counts of nucleated cells, estimated from reference gene primer amplification, were obtained. The assay was immunoSEQ multiplex PCR, and TCRdb's table has in-frame clones only and misses some. V, J and clone size reflect that table, while D and trimming were determined from the DNA. This table has a few hundred thousand clones, around 86% appearing once. Followed longitudinally, the Seattle patients had been enrolled during active infection. The V gene's germline CDR1 is SGHRS and CDR2 YFSETQ. V dropped 5 bases and J dropped 1; count of bases not matched to a gene: 4. The CDR3 consists of 14 residues.

Sequences were obtained from peripheral blood. The chain employs TRBV5-1 and TRBJ2-3; 7 bases align to TRBD1. The source is a woman aged 45-65 years with COVID-19, enrolled during active disease. The CDR3 loop is CASRTGLGTDTQYF. The CDR3 DNA follows: TGCGCCAGCAGGACAGGGCTGGGCACAGATACGCAGTATTTT.